Listed below are T cell receptor beta chains from one sample, sequenced in a study of blood T cell repertoires in COVID-19. Libraries were prepared by immunoSEQ multiplex PCR; TCRdb keeps only in-frame clonotypes and omits some of them. The sample holds 150,000 or so clones; roughly four fifths are singletons and the top ten take roughly 7.7%. Material: peripheral blood. Receptor source: a man aged 35-49 years who had recovered from COVID-19. Each CDR3 is given with its conserved first and last residue. The D gene is left open where the match is weak. The size of a clone is reported for some rows only, either as once, few or many, or as a class for expanded clones.

clone_size	v_call	j_call	d_call	cdr3_length	cdr3_aa	cdr3_nt
.	TRBV6-5	TRBJ2-7	.	11	CASSYEGEQYF	TGTGCCAGCAGTTACGAGGGCGAGCAGTACTTC
.	TRBV5-4	TRBJ2-2	.	15	CASSLRGADTGELFF	TGTGCCAGCAGCTTGAGGGGTGCTGACACCGGGGAGCTGTTTTTT
few	TRBV13	TRBJ2-1	.	12	CASSPSRTSLFF	TGTGCCAGCAGCCCCTCTAGGACTTCTTTGTTCTTC
.	TRBV11-2	TRBJ2-5	TRBD2	19	CASSFPRTSGTPYQETQYF	TGTGCCAGCAGCTTCCCCCGGACTAGCGGGACGCCGTACCAAGAGACCCAGTACTTC
few	TRBV7-9	TRBJ2-2	TRBD2	15	CASSSSGRVSGELFF	TGTGCCAGCAGCTCGAGCGGGAGGGTATCCGGGGAGCTGTTTTTT
once	TRBV2	TRBJ2-5	.	13	CASSDTDQETQYF	TGTGCCAGCAGTGACACAGACCAAGAGACCCAGTACTTC
.	TRBV2	TRBJ1-2	.	15	CASSELPGINYGYTF	TGTGCCAGCAGTGAACTGCCGGGAATAAACTATGGCTACACCTTC
.	TRBV12-3/TRBV12-4	TRBJ2-1	.	13	CATLSGRGDEQFF	TGTGCCACCCTTAGTGGGAGGGGGGATGAGCAGTTCTTC
.	TRBV10-3	TRBJ1-3	.	12	CAISLEGNTIYF	TGTGCCATCAGCCTAGAAGGAAACACCATATATTTT
once	TRBV30	TRBJ2-5	TRBD1	14	CAWSDGTGIVTQYF	TGTGCCTGGAGTGACGGGACAGGGATTGTGACCCAGTACTTC
few	TRBV5-4	TRBJ2-3	TRBD1	18	CASSLPPPGQGLADTQYF	TGTGCCAGCAGCTTGCCCCCCCCGGGACAGGGTCTCGCAGATACGCAGTATTTT
few	TRBV5-5	TRBJ1-5	.	14	CASSFGGSNQPQHF	TGTGCCAGCAGCTTTGGGGGGAGCAATCAGCCCCAGCATTTT
few	TRBV19	TRBJ1-1	.	14	CASSMLAGGTEAFF	TGTGCCAGTAGTATGCTTGCAGGAGGCACTGAAGCTTTCTTT
once	TRBV4-3	TRBJ2-7	.	15	CASSQDRRQAYEQYF	TGCGCCAGCAGCCAAGATCGTAGACAGGCCTACGAGCAGTACTTC